These T cell receptor beta chains were read from a single sample in a study of regulatory T cells in long-lasting Graves disease. TCRdb redid the calling of the multiplex PCR reads with MiXCR, one entry per CDR3 protein. The table has fewer than 400,000 distinct CDR3 sequences, about 20% seen once. The input for sequencing was peripheral blood mononuclear cells (PBMCs), taken when the disease was refractory, from a patient treated with antithyroid drugs. These receptors came from a female donor with Graves disease. Each CDR3 is given with its conserved first and last residue. D genes are given only for firm matches. Some rows have no size entry. The others give once, few or many, or a class for an expanded clone.

D: .; V: TRBV3-1; size: many; J: TRBJ1-1; DNA: TGTGCCAGCAGCCAAGGGGGGGGGAAGACTGAAGCTTTCTTT; CDR3: CASSQGGGKTEAFF
D: .; V: TRBV19; size: .; J: TRBJ2-7; DNA: TGTGCCAGTAGTCCCGGCGGGACAAACGGCGAGCAGTACTTC; CDR3: CASSPGGTNGEQYF
D: TRBD1; V: TRBV6-5; size: many; J: TRBJ2-7; DNA: TGTGCCAGCAGTTATTCCGGACAGGGAGTCTACGAGCAGTACTTC; CDR3: CASSYSGQGVYEQYF
D: .; V: TRBV2; size: many; J: TRBJ1-2; DNA: TGTGCCAGCAGTGGGGCTGATGGCTACACCTTC; CDR3: CASSGADGYTF
D: .; V: TRBV5-1; size: .; J: TRBJ2-3; DNA: TGCGCCAGCAGCCTCTGGTCGGGCACAGATACGCAGTATTTT; CDR3: CASSLWSGTDTQYF
D: TRBD1; V: TRBV10-2; size: few; J: TRBJ2-7; DNA: TGCGCCAGCATGGAGGATTGGGGAGCCAGGGGGTACGAGCAGTACTTC; CDR3: CASMEDWGARGYEQYF
D: .; V: TRBV10-3; size: few; J: TRBJ1-1; DNA: TGTGCCATCAGTCCTTCTTACACTGAAGCTTTCTTT; CDR3: CAISPSYTEAFF
D: .; V: TRBV3-1; size: few; J: TRBJ2-7; DNA: TGTGCCAGCAGCCGAAGACAGGCGACCTACGAGCAGTACTTC; CDR3: CASSRRQATYEQYF
D: .; V: TRBV15; size: .; J: TRBJ2-5; DNA: TGTGCCACCAGCAGACGCGGACAGAAAGAGACCCAGTACTTC; CDR3: CATSRRGQKETQYF
D: .; V: TRBV12-3/TRBV12-4; size: many; J: TRBJ1-2; DNA: TGTGCCAGCAGTTTAGGGCACTATGGCTACACCTTC; CDR3: CASSLGHYGYTF
D: TRBD2; V: TRBV7-2; size: many; J: TRBJ2-7; DNA: TGTGCCAGCAGCTTAGGCCTAGCGGTCTCCTACGAGCAGTACTTC; CDR3: CASSLGLAVSYEQYF
D: .; V: TRBV19; size: .; J: TRBJ1-1; DNA: TGTGCCAGTAGTATAGTCGGGGGGTCTGAAGCTTTCTTT; CDR3: CASSIVGGSEAFF
D: .; V: TRBV5-4; size: .; J: TRBJ1-1; DNA: TGTGCCAGCAGCTTGGCCGGGGGTACCACTGAAGCTTTCTTT; CDR3: CASSLAGGTTEAFF
D: .; V: TRBV7-6; size: few; J: TRBJ2-7; DNA: TGTGCCAGCAGCGTGGGGACAAACTCCTACGAGCAGTACTTC; CDR3: CASSVGTNSYEQYF
D: .; V: TRBV7-9; size: .; J: TRBJ1-1; DNA: TGTGCCAGCAGCTTTGGGCCCCAGCGGGCTTTCTTT; CDR3: CASSFGPQRAFF
D: .; V: TRBV6-2/TRBV6-3; size: many; J: TRBJ1-1; DNA: TGTGCCAGCAGTTGGAGGGCCGCGGCGGGGGTGAACACTGAAGCTTTCTTT; CDR3: CASSWRAAAGVNTEAFF
D: .; V: TRBV27; size: .; J: TRBJ2-3; DNA: TGTGCCAGCAGAACCCACGAGGGTGATACGCAGTATTTT; CDR3: CASRTHEGDTQYF
D: TRBD2; V: TRBV7-2; size: .; J: TRBJ2-7; DNA: TGTGCCAGCAGCCCCCGGGACTACCTAGGGGAGCAGTACTTC; CDR3: CASSPRDYLGEQYF
D: TRBD2; V: TRBV5-4; size: .; J: TRBJ2-2; DNA: TGTGCCAGCAGCTCCGGGACTAGCGGGGGGCGTGGGGAGCTGTTTTTT; CDR3: CASSSGTSGGRGELFF
D: TRBD1; V: TRBV28; size: .; J: TRBJ1-4; DNA: TGTGCCAGCAGTCCGACAGGGTGGCATGAAAAACTGTTTTTT; CDR3: CASSPTGWHEKLFF
D: .; V: TRBV7-2; size: many; J: TRBJ2-7; DNA: TGTGCCAGCAGCTTTTGGGGACGCGACGAGCAGTACTTC; CDR3: CASSFWGRDEQYF
D: .; V: TRBV6-2/TRBV6-3; size: .; J: TRBJ1-2; DNA: TGTGCCGGCATTAAAGGTCTCAACTATGGCTACACCTTC; CDR3: CAGIKGLNYGYTF
D: .; V: TRBV2; size: many; J: TRBJ1-5; DNA: TGTGCCAGCAAAGGGACGGAGAATCAGCCCCAGCATTTT; CDR3: CASKGTENQPQHF
D: .; V: TRBV2; size: .; J: TRBJ2-7; DNA: TGTGCCAGCTCACGGTCTCTCGAGCAGTACTTC; CDR3: CASSRSLEQYF
D: .; V: TRBV4-1; size: few; J: TRBJ2-5; DNA: TGCGCCAGCAGCCAACAGAAGCAGCAACAGGCCCAGTACTTC; CDR3: CASSQQKQQQAQYF
D: .; V: TRBV28; size: many; J: TRBJ1-5; DNA: TGTGCCAGCAGTGGATGGGCCATCTATAGCAATCAGCCCCAGCATTTT; CDR3: CASSGWAIYSNQPQHF